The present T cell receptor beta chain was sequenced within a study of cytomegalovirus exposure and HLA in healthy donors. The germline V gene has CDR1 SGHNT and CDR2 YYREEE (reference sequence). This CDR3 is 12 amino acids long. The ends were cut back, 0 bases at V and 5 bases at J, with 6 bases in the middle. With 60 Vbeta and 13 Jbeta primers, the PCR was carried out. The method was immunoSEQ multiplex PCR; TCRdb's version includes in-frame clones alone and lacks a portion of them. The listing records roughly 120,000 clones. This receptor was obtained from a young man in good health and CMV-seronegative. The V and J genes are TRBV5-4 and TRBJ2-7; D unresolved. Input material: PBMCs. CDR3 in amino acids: CASSLDRNEQYF. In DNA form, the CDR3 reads TGTGCCAGCAGCTTGGATAGAAACGAGCAGTACTTC.